These T cell receptor beta chains were read from a single sample in a study of T cells after yellow fever vaccination. Each CDR3 protein gets one entry after TCRdb re-called the 5' RACE reads with MiXCR. The profile shows about 220,000 distinct CDR3 sequences, roughly 3% of them singletons. Source: CD4+ T cells sorted from PBMCs, taken 10 days after the yellow fever booster vaccination. The receptors derive from a man younger than 30 who received the YFV17D yellow fever vaccine. Both conserved end residues are part of each CDR3. The order of the fields is clone size, D gene, J gene, V gene, CDR3 DNA, CDR3 protein. D genes are given only for firm matches. For some rows the clone size is stated as once, few or many, or as a class when expanded; others skip it.

>-|TRBD1|TRBJ2-7|TRBV6-5
TGTGCCAGCACCTCAGAGGGACAGGGCTCCTACGAGCAGTACTTC
CASTSEGQGSYEQYF
>-|-|TRBJ1-5|TRBV7-2
TGTGCCAGCAGCTTAGTTGCGGGGGCGCCGGGTCAGCCCCAGCATTTT
CASSLVAGAPGQPQHF
>few|TRBD1|TRBJ1-6|TRBV28
TGTGCCAGCAGTGGGACAGGAGGACCTACTTCACCCCTCCACTTT
CASSGTGGPTSPLHF
>-|-|TRBJ1-2|TRBV29-1
TGCAGCGCACGGGACACCGGCTATGGCTACACCTTC
CSARDTGYGYTF
>many|TRBD2|TRBJ2-5|TRBV20-1
TGCAGTGCTAGAGATACCGGGACTAGCGGAGAGACCCAGTACTTC
CSARDTGTSGETQYF
>many|-|TRBJ2-2|TRBV20-1
TGCAGTGCTAGAGCTAGTCTAGCGAACACCGGGGAGCTGTTTTTT
CSARASLANTGELFF
>few|TRBD1|TRBJ2-3|TRBV5-1
TGCGCCAGCAGCTGGGACAGCCACACAGATACGCAGTATTTT
CASSWDSHTDTQYF
>-|-|TRBJ1-3|TRBV9
TGTGCCAGCAGCGCCGGGGGGACCTCTGGAAACACCATATATTTT
CASSAGGTSGNTIYF
>few|-|TRBJ2-7|TRBV12-3/TRBV12-4
TGTGCCAGCAGCTCTCCTTCCGAGCAGTACTTC
CASSSPSEQYF
>few|-|TRBJ2-2|TRBV6-2/TRBV6-3
TGTGCCAGCAGTTACGGATTCCGGGAGCTGTTTTTT
CASSYGFRELFF
>many|-|TRBJ1-1|TRBV15
TGTGCCACCAGCAGAGACCCAGCCCTGGGCACTGAAGCTTTCTTT
CATSRDPALGTEAFF
>many|-|TRBJ2-4|TRBV7-3
TGTGCCAGCAGCTTAAACGCGGCAGAAGGGCCCCTAAACATTCAGTACTTC
CASSLNAAEGPLNIQYF
>few|-|TRBJ1-1|TRBV6-5
TGTGCCAGCAGTTACGACGGGTTGACTGAAGCTTTCTTT
CASSYDGLTEAFF
>many|TRBD1|TRBJ1-3|TRBV5-1
TGCGCCAGCAGCCCGGGGACAGCGGCTGGAAACACCATATATTTT
CASSPGTAAGNTIYF
>many|-|TRBJ2-7|TRBV6-2/TRBV6-3
TGTGCCAGCAGTTACAGCCGGAATTACTCCTACGAGCAGTACTTC
CASSYSRNYSYEQYF
>many|-|TRBJ1-3|TRBV12-3/TRBV12-4
TGTGCCAGCACCATACGAGGGTCTGGAAACACCATATATTTT
CASTIRGSGNTIYF
>few|-|TRBJ2-1|TRBV11-2
TGTGCCAGCAGCCCGGTTCGAGGTAGGGGCAATGAGCAGTTCTTC
CASSPVRGRGNEQFF
>medium-sized|-|TRBJ1-4|TRBV5-1
TGCGCCAGCAGCTTGGGTCCGTCGGGAGATGGGGAAAAACTGTTTTTT
CASSLGPSGDGEKLFF
>many|-|TRBJ2-2|TRBV4-1
TGCGCCAGCAGCCCCAGGGTGTACGGGGAGCTGTTTTTT
CASSPRVYGELFF
>few|TRBD2|TRBJ2-2|TRBV3-1
TGTGCCAGCAGCCAATTAGCGGGGGGGCTGAAGACCGGGGAGCTGTTTTTT
CASSQLAGGLKTGELFF
>-|-|TRBJ2-7|TRBV4-1
TGCGCCAGCAGCCAAATAGGGGTTGCCGAGCAGTACTTC
CASSQIGVAEQYF
>many|-|TRBJ1-4|TRBV6-5
TGTGCCAGCTCCGAAATTGCAACTAATGAAAAACTGTTTTTT
CASSEIATNEKLFF
>few|-|TRBJ2-1|TRBV19
TGTGCCAGTAGCTCACTCTGGGGGAATGAGCAGTTCTTC
CASSSLWGNEQFF
>many|-|TRBJ1-1|TRBV7-9
TGTGCCAGCAGCTCCCAATCCTCCTTGAACACTGAAGCTTTCTTT
CASSSQSSLNTEAFF
>-|-|TRBJ2-5|TRBV20-1
TGCAGTGCTAGAGATATGGTCGTAGAGACCCAGTACTTC
CSARDMVVETQYF
>few|-|TRBJ2-5|TRBV9
TGTGCCAGCAGCGTAGGTTCCGGGGGCGGAAAAGAGACCCAGTACTTC
CASSVGSGGGKETQYF
>many|-|TRBJ2-5|TRBV5-5
TGTGCCAGCAGCTTGAGGGGCTTGGAGACCCAGTACTTC
CASSLRGLETQYF
>-|-|TRBJ1-2|TRBV6-2/TRBV6-3
TGTGCCAGTACCGACGCTTACTATGGCTACACCTTC
CASTDAYYGYTF
>many|TRBD1|TRBJ1-2|TRBV29-1
TGCAGCGTTGAACCCAGGGACAGGGACAACTATGGCTACACCTTC
CSVEPRDRDNYGYTF
>-|TRBD2|TRBJ2-7|TRBV4-1
TGCGCCAGCAGCCCGGGGACTAGCGGCGAGCAGTACTTC
CASSPGTSGEQYF
>-|TRBD2|TRBJ2-3|TRBV4-2
TGTGCCAGCAGCCTTCGACCGGGACTAGCGGGGCAAAGCACAGATACGCAGTATTTT
CASSLRPGLAGQSTDTQYF
>many|-|TRBJ1-5|TRBV6-5
TGTGCCAGCAGTTACCCCGGTCAGCCCCAGCATTTT
CASSYPGQPQHF
>many|-|TRBJ2-1|TRBV4-1
TGCGCCAGCAGCCTTCCGGGGAGGCAGTCCTACAATGAGCAGTTCTTC
CASSLPGRQSYNEQFF
>many|-|TRBJ1-5|TRBV12-3/TRBV12-4
TGTGCCAGCTGCTATTCGTGGGGGGCGCCGGGCAATCAGCCCCAGCATTTT
CASCYSWGAPGNQPQHF
>many|TRBD1|TRBJ2-5|TRBV7-2
TGTGCCAGCAGCCGAGTGGGACGACAGGGGGAGACCCAGTACTTC
CASSRVGRQGETQYF
>many|-|TRBJ1-2|TRBV28
TGTGCCAGCAGTTTAGGCCAGGGACCTGGCTACACCTTC
CASSLGQGPGYTF
>many|-|TRBJ2-5|TRBV18
TGTGCCAGCTCCCTACTACTTCAAGAGACCCAGTACTTC
CASSLLLQETQYF
>few|-|TRBJ2-5|TRBV5-8
TGTGCCAGCAGCACTGACCGAAAAGAGACCCAGTACTTC
CASSTDRKETQYF
>few|-|TRBJ1-5|TRBV20-1
TGCAGTGCTGCCCCAGGGGCACATCAGCCCCAGCATTTT
CSAAPGAHQPQHF
>many|-|TRBJ1-1|TRBV5-1
TGCGCCAGCAGCTTGAATGGGGGCTCAGAAACTGAAGCTTTCTTT
CASSLNGGSETEAFF
>few|-|TRBJ1-4|TRBV5-1
TGCGCCAGCAGCTTCCCAGGGCAGGGTGAAAAACTGTTTTTT
CASSFPGQGEKLFF
>-|-|TRBJ1-1|TRBV20-1
TGCAGTGCTAAAGGGGACACTGAAGCTTTCTTT
CSAKGDTEAFF
>many|-|TRBJ2-3|TRBV4-3
TGCGCCAGCAGCCAAAACTTACCAGATACGCAGTATTTT
CASSQNLPDTQYF
>few|TRBD1|TRBJ1-2|TRBV9
TGTGCCAGCAGCGTAGACCCGACAGGGGTTGATGGCTACACCTTC
CASSVDPTGVDGYTF
>-|TRBD1|TRBJ2-7|TRBV6-2/TRBV6-3
TGTGCCAGCAGGCCAGACAGGGCCGAGCAGTACTTC
CASRPDRAEQYF
>few|-|TRBJ1-1|TRBV28
TGTGCCAGCAGCCCCCCTGGGGGGGAGTGGACTGAAGCTTTCTTT
CASSPPGGEWTEAFF
>few|TRBD1|TRBJ2-1|TRBV30
TGTGCCTGGAGTCGACAGGGGAATGAGCAGTTCTTC
CAWSRQGNEQFF
>few|-|TRBJ1-1|TRBV7-2
TGTGCCAGCAGCTTATGGTCACAGGGCGGTGCTTTCTTT
CASSLWSQGGAFF
>-|TRBD2|TRBJ2-1|TRBV12-3/TRBV12-4
TGTGCCAGCAGTTTTGAGGCTAGCGGGGGGGCAGGGAATGAGCAGTTCTTC
CASSFEASGGAGNEQFF
>few|-|TRBJ2-7|TRBV7-9
TGTGCCAGCAGCTTGTCGTTTTTGAGCTCCTACGAGCAGTACTTC
CASSLSFLSSYEQYF
>many|-|TRBJ2-1|TRBV6-2/TRBV6-3
TGTGCCAGCGGGTCGGGACTGGTATACAATGAGCAGTTCTTC
CASGSGLVYNEQFF
>many|TRBD1|TRBJ2-3|TRBV5-1
TGCGCCAGCAGTAGACAGGGGGATCGAGATACGCAGTATTTT
CASSRQGDRDTQYF
>many|TRBD1|TRBJ1-2|TRBV7-3
TGTGCCAGCAGCTTAAGGACAGGGAGGTTAACCTTC
CASSLRTGRLTF
>many|-|TRBJ2-3|TRBV6-5
TGTGCCAGCCGGACAACAAGCAGGGCGACAGATACGCAGTATTTT
CASRTTSRATDTQYF
>many|TRBD2|TRBJ2-3|TRBV23-1
TGCGCCAGCAGTCAATCCGCTAGCGGGGGTGGAGATACGCAGTATTTT
CASSQSASGGGDTQYF
>few|TRBD1|TRBJ2-3|TRBV10-3
TGTGCCATCAGTGAACGACAGGGTAATGCAGATACGCAGTATTTT
CAISERQGNADTQYF
>few|-|TRBJ2-6|TRBV20-1
TGCAGTGCTAGAGCCTCTGGGGCCAACGTCCTGACTTTC
CSARASGANVLTF